These 7 T cell receptor beta chains originate from one sample sequenced in a study of blood T cell repertoires in COVID-19. The data were produced by immunoSEQ multiplex PCR, yet TCRdb's version contains in-frame clones alone and is incomplete. The repertoire has 150,000 to 250,000 clones, approximately 90% of them found once; the top ten carry 2% to 2.5%. Specimen: PBMCs or T cells enriched from blood (not recorded which). The receptors originated from a woman aged 25 to 45 who had recovered from COVID-19.

V gene TRBV19 combines with J gene TRBJ1-1, with D possibly being TRBD1 (6 bases). Trimming removed 10 bases from V and 2 bases from J, with 14 bases in between. Per germline, CDR1 LNHDA and CDR2 SQIVND (reference sequence). The CDR3 has 13 amino acids. CDR3 loop: CATATGANTEAFF. Here the CDR3 DNA reads TGTGCCACCGCGACAGGTGCTAACACTGAAGCTTTCTTT.

The gene calls are TRBV7-9 and TRBJ2-7; possible D gene TRBD1, 6 bases. Germline V gene lookup returns CDR1 SEHNR and CDR2 FQNEAQ (reference sequence). Trimming removed 5 bases from V and 4 bases from J, with 9 bases in between. The CDR3 totals 12 residues. The CDR3 region is CASSRTAYEQYF. For the CDR3, the DNA is TGTGCCAGCAGCCGGACAGCTTACGAGCAGTACTTC.

This chain uses TRBV6-5 with TRBJ2-1; TRBD1 is a possible D gene (5 bases). The V and J ends lost 8 bases and 6 bases respectively, with 17 bases between them. CDR3 length equals 14 residues. Germline V gene data show CDR1 as MNHEY and CDR2 as SVGAGI. The CDR3 DNA reads as TGTGCCAGCCAGCCTCCAGGGTGGGTCAATGAGCAGTTCTTC. It specifies CASQPPGWVNEQFF.

The gene calls are TRBV7-9 and TRBJ1-2; 8 bases are a match to TRBD1. The germline V gene has CDR1 SEHNR and CDR2 FQNEAQ (reference sequence). The CDR3 has 14 amino acids. Trimming took 5 bases from V and 5 from J; bases not matched to a gene: 7. The CDR3 DNA is TGTGCCAGCAGCACCCAGGGGGCCTCGTATGGCTACACCTTC. Translation gives CASSTQGASYGYTF.

The J gene is TRBJ2-2, the V gene TRBV2, with 12 bases identical to TRBD2. The CDR3 extends over 16 amino acids. The germline V gene has CDR1 SNHLY and CDR2 FYNNEI. V was clipped by 4 bases and J by 6 bases; unmatched bases: 6. The CDR3 DNA is TGTGCCAGCAGTGGACTAGCGGGAGTCTTCGCCGGGGAGCTGTTTTTT. Encoded protein: CASSGLAGVFAGELFF.

The rearrangement links TRBV27 to TRBJ2-1; the match to TRBD2 covers 13 bases. There are 15 residues in the CDR3. CDR1 is MNHEY and CDR2 is SMNVEV in the germline V gene (reference sequence). V trimming: 5 bases; J trimming: 8 bases; junction bases outside the gene matches: 6. The CDR3: CASSPRTSGRYEQFF. The CDR3 region has the DNA TGTGCCAGCAGTCCCCGGACTAGCGGGAGATATGAGCAGTTCTTC.

This sequence joins TRBV4-2 and TRBJ2-2; unclear D gene. CDR1 LGHNA and CDR2 YNFKEQ come from the germline V gene. The germline V and J ends were trimmed by 2 bases and 4 bases, with 23 bases remaining between them. The CDR3 extends over 19 amino acids. This CDR3 reads CASSQKNQNGVGVTGELFF. In DNA form, the CDR3 reads TGTGCCAGCAGCCAAAAGAACCAGAACGGAGTCGGAGTCACCGGGGAGCTGTTTTTT.